What follows are 26 T cell receptor beta chains derived from one specimen sequenced in a study of beta chain features in type 1 diabetes. Reverse transcription of all isolated RNA meant that expressed TCRB transcripts were sequenced. TCRdb's copy holds only in-frame clones and misses some; the assay was immunoSEQ multiplex PCR. The profile shows roughly 150,000 clones, about 8.5% of them singletons. Sequencing was done on a sample of central memory CD4+ T cells from blood. The receptors here all came from a man younger than 35 in good health.

This clone was detected only a few times. This chain uses TRBV9 with TRBJ2-1, with TRBD2 identical over 9 bases. The germline V gene has CDR1 SGDLS and CDR2 YYNGEE. The V and J ends lost 2 bases and 13 bases, in that order; junction bases with no gene match: 4. This CDR3 spans 12 amino acids. The CDR3 loop reads CASSVGGGAQFF. For the CDR3, the DNA is TGTGCCAGCAGCGTCGGCGGGGGGGCACAGTTCTTC.

This clone was seen only once. A much bigger clone sits one base away, suggesting this may be a read error. The chain employs TRBV5-1 and TRBJ1-5; TRBD1 aligns across 10 bases. CDR3 size: 14 residues. Germline CDR1 SGHRS, CDR2 YFSETQ. In DNA, the CDR3 is TGCGCCAGCAGTCGGACAGGGGGAAATCACCCCCAGCATTTT. It encodes CASSRTGGNHPQHF.

This clone was seen repeatedly, ten times or more. The rearrangement links TRBV15 to TRBJ2-2; D not certain. The V end was cut by 0 bases, the J end by 6 bases, with 8 bases between. Germline V gene lookup returns CDR1 LNHNV and CDR2 YYDKDF (reference sequence). The CDR3 is 14 residues long. CDR3: CATSRDPVSGELFF. The CDR3 DNA sequence: TGTGCCACCAGCAGAGACCCGGTCTCCGGGGAGCTGTTTTTT.

The V call is TRBV7-6, the J call TRBJ1-5, with D perhaps TRBD1 (5 bases). Trimming shortened V by 2 bases and J by 4 bases, and 12 bases separated the two germline ends. CDR1 and CDR2 (germline): SGHVS, FNYEAQ. The CDR3 is 15 amino acids. The CDR3 here is CASSLSQGRNQPQHF. CDR3 DNA sequence: TGTGCCAGCAGCTTATCGCAGGGTAGGAATCAGCCCCAGCATTTT.

The gene calls are TRBV21-1 and TRBJ2-7; TRBD2 is the table's D call, not checked against the DNA. TRBV21-1 is tagged as a pseudogene. CDR3 length: 13 amino acids. The CDR3 DNA reads TGTGCCAGCTCCTCGCCCGGGGAGAGGGAGCAGTACTTC. Encoded protein: CASSSPGEREQYF.

This clone was observed a few times. V is TRBV11-2 and J is TRBJ2-3, with D possibly TRBD2 on 6 matching bases. Trimming took off 3 bases at V and 1 base at J, with 14 bases between the two ends. Per the germline V gene, CDR1 is SGHAT and CDR2 is FQNNGV. The CDR3 is 16 residues long. The CDR3 DNA is TGTGCCAGCAGCTTCCTTATCGGGGGAGGCACAGATACGCAGTATTTT. Translation: CASSFLIGGGTDTQYF.

This clone was found many times. The chain recombines TRBV21-1 with TRBJ2-5; TRBD1 is the table's D call, not checked against the DNA. TRBV21-1 is a known pseudogene. This CDR3 region has 19 residues. CDR3 sequence (DNA): TGTGCCAGCAGCAAAGCTCCGTTACGACAGGGGTATCACCAAGAGACCCAGTACTTC. This gives the protein CASSKAPLRQGYHQETQYF.

J is TRBJ2-2 and V is TRBV9, with D possibly being TRBD1 (6 bases). V lost 1 base and J 5 bases, leaving 9 bases between the germline ends. The V gene's germline CDR1 is SGDLS and CDR2 YYNGEE. The CDR3 has 14 residues. CDR3: CASSVTQGTGELFF. The CDR3 nucleotides read TGTGCCAGCAGCGTAACACAGGGAACCGGGGAGCTGTTTTTT. Supplemented by reference TRBV9 and TRBJ2-2, the full variable domain reads DSGVTQTPKHLITATGQRVTLRCSPRSGDLSVYWYQQSLDQGLQFLIQYYNGEERAKGNILERFSAQQFPDLHSELNLSSLELGDSALYFCASSVTQGTGELFFGEGSRLTVL.

This clone was seen a handful of times. The V gene is TRBV6-6, the J gene TRBJ1-1; D possibly corresponds to TRBD1 (5 bases). Germline CDR1 MNHNY, CDR2 SVGAGI (reference sequence). The CDR3 is 13 amino acids. The V end lost 2 bases, the J end lost 6 bases, and 10 bases lay between the germline ends. The CDR3 region has the DNA TGTGCCAGCAGTTACCTTGACAGAGCTGAAGCTTTCTTT. Translating it yields CASSYLDRAEAFF.

V is TRBV7-3 and J is TRBJ2-1; 7 bases line up with TRBD2. V was clipped by 5 bases and J by 12 bases; unmatched bases: 4. In germline, CDR1 is SGHTA, CDR2 FQGTGA. CDR3 length: 11 amino acids. The CDR3 DNA sequence: TGTGCCAGCAGCGCCTCGGGAGGGCAGTTCTTC. Amino acids: CASSASGGQFF. The complete variable domain, with remaining parts taken from reference TRBV7-3 and TRBJ2-1, reads GAGVSQTPSNKVTEKGKYVELRCDPISGHTALYWYRQSLGQGPEFLIYFQGTGAADDSGLPNDRFFAVRPEGSVSTLKIQRTERGDSAVYLCASSASGGQFFGPGTRLTVL.

This chain joins TRBV6-5 and TRBJ1-2; 10 positions agree with TRBD1. In germline, CDR1 is MNHEY, CDR2 SVGAGI. V lost 5 bases, J lost 8 bases, and 11 bases stayed unmatched. This CDR3 is 15 amino acids long. CDR3 sequence: CASSPTGGYIGGYTF. CDR3 DNA sequence: TGTGCCAGCAGTCCGACAGGGGGCTATATCGGAGGCTACACCTTC.

The chain couples TRBV4-2 to TRBJ2-6; D ambiguous. V was pared by 3 bases and J by 1 base, with 10 bases between. The CDR3 totals 16 residues. Germline values: CDR1 LGHNA, CDR2 YNFKEQ. The CDR3 DNA sequence: TGTGCCAGCAGCCACAACGTGCTATCTGGGGCCAACGTCCTGACTTTC. It yields the protein CASSHNVLSGANVLTF.

The J gene is TRBJ1-1, the V gene TRBV5-8, with 8 bases matching TRBD1. With V trimmed by 4 bases and J by 3 bases, 8 bases remained unmatched. Germline CDR1 reads SGHTS; CDR2 reads YDEGEE. The CDR3 runs 15 residues. The CDR3 coding sequence is TGTGCCAGCAGCGCAGGACAGGGTTCGGACACTGAAGCTTTCTTT. This translates into CASSAGQGSDTEAFF.

This clone was recorded at least ten times. This chain connects TRBV28 to TRBJ2-5; 7 bases line up with TRBD1. The CDR3 consists of 13 residues. The ends lost 5 bases at V and 2 bases at J; junction bases unmatched: 2. CDR1 MDHEN and CDR2 SYDVKM come from the germline V gene. The CDR3 is CASSQGQQETQYF. CDR3 nucleotides: TGTGCCAGCAGTCAGGGACAGCAAGAGACCCAGTACTTC.

This clone was seen ten or more times. The chain is built from TRBV5-1 and TRBJ2-1; 9 bases match TRBD2. Germline-derived CDR1 and CDR2 are SGHRS and YFSETQ. Trimming at V came to 0 bases and at J to 6 bases, leaving 4 bases not matched to a gene. This CDR3 is 15 amino acids long. CDR3 nucleotide sequence: TGCGCCAGCAGCTTGGCCGTGACTAGCGGCAATGAGCAGTTCTTC. Its protein product is CASSLAVTSGNEQFF.

This chain uses TRBV21-1 with TRBJ2-7; the table names TRBD1, a call not compared with the DNA. TRBV21-1 is a pseudogene segment. CDR3 length equals 12 residues. The CDR3 bases are TGTGCCAGAAGGACACTCTCCTACGAGCAGTACTTC. Translating gives CARRTLSYEQYF.

This clone was seen ten or more times. The rearrangement joins TRBV5-1 to TRBJ1-1; no reliable D call. Between the trimmed V and J ends, which lost 1 base and 6 bases, there was a span of 10 bases. The CDR3 extends over 13 amino acids. CDR1 and CDR2 from the germline V gene are SGHRS and YFSETQ. CDR3 sequence: CASSLSGRSEAFF. The CDR3 bases are TGCGCCAGCAGCTTGAGCGGCCGATCTGAAGCTTTCTTT.

The J gene is TRBJ2-3, the V gene TRBV15, with a possible D match to TRBD2 (5 bases). CDR1 is LNHNV, CDR2 YYDKDF, per germline (reference sequence). The V gene lost 4 bases and the J gene lost 4 bases, with 12 bases spanning the gap. The length of the CDR3 is 14 residues. The CDR3 protein is CATSKAGLADTQYF. CDR3 in DNA: TGTGCCACCAGCAAGGCGGGCCTCGCAGATACGCAGTATTTT.

This clone came up a few times. The chain recombines TRBV9 with TRBJ2-3; 9 nucleotides agree with TRBD2. Germline CDR1 reads SGDLS; CDR2 reads YYNGEE. Losses at the gene ends were 0 bases for V and 4 bases for J; bases not matched to a gene: 0. The CDR3 spans 14 residues. The CDR3 nucleotides read TGTGCCAGCAGCGTAGGCGGGAGGGCAGATACGCAGTATTTT. Its protein is CASSVGGRADTQYF.

This clone was picked up many times. The chain links TRBV29-1 to TRBJ2-5; 7 nucleotides match TRBD2. J was trimmed by 4 bases and V by 7 bases; bases with no gene match: 6. The CDR3 contains 12 residues. Germline loops: CDR1 SQVTM, CDR2 ANQGSEA. The CDR3 bases are TGCAGCGCAGAGTTAGCGGGAGAGACCCAGTACTTC. It specifies CSAELAGETQYF.

The genes are TRBV27 and TRBJ1-4, with no clear D. From germline, CDR1 is MNHEY and CDR2 SMNVEV (reference sequence). The CDR3 covers 14 residues. The germline V and J ends were trimmed by 5 bases and 3 bases, with 10 bases remaining between them. This CDR3 is CASSRDWANEKLFF. As DNA, the CDR3 is TGTGCCAGCAGTCGAGACTGGGCTAATGAAAAACTGTTTTTT.

In its sample, this clone was seen a few times. The rearrangement uses TRBV14 and TRBJ2-5; a weak D match, TRBD2 (5 bases). The CDR3 totals 12 residues. Germline loops: CDR1 SGHDN, CDR2 FVKESK. V shed 3 bases and J shed 11 bases, with 13 bases lying between them. The CDR3 protein is CASSHGLAKQYF. CDR3 in DNA: TGTGCCAGCAGCCATGGTCTAGCCAAGCAGTACTTC. Using reference TRBV14 and TRBJ2-5 for the parts outside the CDR3, the full variable domain is EAGVTQFPSHSVIEKGQTVTLRCDPISGHDNLYWYRRVMGKEIKFLLHFVKESKQDESGMPNNRFLAERTGGTYSTLKVQPAELEDSGVYFCASSHGLAKQYFGPGTRLLVL.

This clone was observed at least ten times. The gene calls are TRBV5-1 and TRBJ2-3, with D perhaps TRBD2 (5 bases). Trimming removed 4 bases from V and 4 bases from J, with 10 bases in between. This CDR3 is built from 13 residues. Germline CDR1 reads SGHRS; CDR2 reads YFSETQ. CDR3 bases: TGCGCCAGCAGCCGAGGGCTGGCAGATACGCAGTATTTT. Its protein is CASSRGLADTQYF.

This clone was picked up a small number of times. The J gene is TRBJ2-1, the V gene TRBV7-8, with TRBD2 identical over 8 bases. The V gene end was trimmed by 6 bases and the J gene end by 5 bases; junction bases not matched to a gene: 12. Germline CDR1 SGHVS, CDR2 FQNEAQ. The CDR3 is 16 residues long. The CDR3 sequence: CASRNYRTSLNNEQFF. In DNA form, the CDR3 reads TGTGCCAGCAGGAATTACCGGACTAGCCTTAACAATGAGCAGTTCTTC.

This clone has more than one count but fewer than ten. This sequence joins TRBV5-4 and TRBJ1-2; D gene uncertain. The CDR3 is made up of 11 amino acids. The germline CDR1 and CDR2 sequences are SGHNT and YYREEE (reference sequence). V dropped 3 bases and J dropped 9 bases, with 9 bases sitting between them. The CDR3 nucleotides are TGTGCCAGCAGCTCAGGTCCTCGCTACACCTTC. This gives the protein CASSSGPRYTF.

The genes are TRBV7-8 and TRBJ1-4, with TRBD1 matching 8 bases. Unmatched junction bases numbered 3, after V lost 1 base and J lost 8 bases. This CDR3 has 14 amino acids. Looked up from germline, CDR1 is SGHVS and CDR2 is FQNEAQ. The CDR3 here is CASSLGTGYEKLFF. The CDR3 DNA follows: TGTGCCAGCAGCTTAGGGACAGGGTACGAAAAACTGTTTTTT. The whole variable domain, remainder taken from reference TRBV7-8 and TRBJ1-4, is GAGVSQSPRYKVAKRGQDVALRCDPISGHVSLFWYQQALGQGPEFLTYFQNEAQLDKSGLPSDRFFAERPEGSVSTLKIQRTQQEDSAVYLCASSLGTGYEKLFFGSGTQLSVL.